This TCR beta chain stems from a study of cytomegalovirus exposure and HLA in healthy donors. The primer mix had 60 Vbeta and 13 Jbeta primers. The repertoire was sequenced with immunoSEQ multiplex PCR; TCRdb's copy has only in-frame clones and lacks some. The sample shows about 180,000 clones, roughly four fifths of them seen only once. Study observations and caveats: Apparent HLA restriction characterized most CMV-associated TCR beta chains in a later analysis. The records held CMV serostatus as the only immune exposure information. Some V segments (TRBV6-2 and TRBV6-3 among them) were excluded as indistinguishable.

As to this clone: Its antigen is not known.

The CDR3 is made up of 15 amino acids. V lost 0 bases to trimming and J lost 2 bases, with 11 bases between them. Germline CDR1 and CDR2: SGDLS and YYNGEE. The sample comprised PBMCs. The receptor comes from a man aged 18 to 35 in good health and CMV-seronegative. This chain connects TRBV9 to TRBJ1-1; D gene uncertain. The DNA of the CDR3 is TGTGCCAGCAGCGTAGTTGACGGAGTAAACACTGAAGCTTTCTTT. This gives the protein CASSVVDGVNTEAFF.